These 4 T cell receptor beta chains came from one sample sequenced in a study of tumor and adjacent non-tumor tissue in lung cancer. No cell sorting was done before RNA was extracted from the tissue. A modified ARM-PCR protocol with three rounds of nested PCR amplified TCRbeta. TCRdb re-called the multiplex PCR reads with MiXCR, one entry per CDR3 protein. The sample has 78,000 or so distinct CDR3 sequences; 75% to 90% are singletons. Sequenced sample: lung tumor tissue. The receptors were sampled from a woman aged 50 to 60 with non-small cell lung cancer.

Comments on this clonotype: Because it lacks the conserved phenylalanine or tryptophan at the end, this CDR3 is likely a read error. The limits of the CDR3 on the DNA are not certain, so only TCRdb's listed CDR3 is given. V usage is TRBV20-1 and J usage is TRBJ2-1; the table's D call, TRBD1, has no DNA check behind it. The CDR3 contains 12 residues when both ends are counted. CDR1 and CDR2 from the germline V gene are DFQATT and SNEGSKA (reference sequence). The CDR3 region is CSAGGTANEQFI.

Note on this clonotype: This may arise from a read error, as a much more abundant clone is one base away. The J gene is TRBJ2-1, the V gene TRBV7-8; TRBD1 is a possible D gene (6 bases). The CDR3 loop spans 17 amino acids. Germline CDR1 is SGHVS and CDR2 is FQNEAQ. The CDR3 DNA follows: TGTGCCAGCAGCCTAGTGGGGGTCCCGGACAGAAACAATAAGCAGTTCTTC. Its translation: CASSLVGVPDRNNKQFF.

A few counts support this clonotype. The junction does not match germline at one end; this may be a read error. The gene calls are TRBV29-1 and TRBJ1-5; tentative D call: TRBD1 (6 bases). The germline CDR1 and CDR2 sequences are SQVTM and ANQGSEA. This CDR3 region has 12 residues. This CDR3 reads CFAGEDNQPQHF. The CDR3 region has the DNA TGTTTTGCAGGGGAGGACAATCAGCCCCAGCATTTT. The variable domain in full, completed from reference TRBV29-1 and TRBJ1-5, reads SAVISQKPSRDICQRGTSLTIQCQVDSQVTMMFWYRQQPGQSLTLIATANQGSEATYESGFVIDKFPISRPNLTFSTLTVSNMSPEDSSIYLCFAGEDNQPQHFGDGTRLSIL.

With respect to this clonotype: The conserved final phenylalanine or tryptophan is absent from the CDR3, which likely points to a read error. The chain recombines TRBV11-3 with TRBJ2-1, with 8 nucleotides matching TRBD2. From germline, CDR1 is SGHNT and CDR2 YENEEA. There are 15 residues in the CDR3. CDR3 nucleotide sequence: TGTGCCAGCAGCTTAGGAACTAGCGGAAGAAATGATCAGTTCATC. This sequence encodes CASSLGTSGRNDQFI.